The sequence of this T cell receptor beta chain was determined in a study of T cell repertoires in cytomegalovirus infection. Study summary: Peptides in the study included HLA-C-restricted and HLA-B-restricted CMV epitopes. Signatures in public TCR beta sequences pointed to both CMV infection and matching HLA type.

A remark on this clonotype: Antigen: not known.

TCRdb re-analysed the reads in MiXCR, keeping a single row per CDR3 protein. The table includes approximately 300,000 distinct CDR3 sequences, just under 30% detected once. Study findings and constraints: Cumulated frequencies of public TCR beta families served to identify carriers of CMV plus the relevant HLA.

The CDR3 runs to 15 residues. Germline assignment: CDR1 SGHTS and CDR2 YDEGEE. The V gene end was trimmed by 2 bases and the J gene end by 3 bases; junction bases not matched to a gene: 2. This TCR came from a human donor in good health (CMV status not recorded). Some clones in this sample may be carry-over from other donors' samples. V is TRBV5-8 and J is TRBJ2-1; TRBD2 matches 10 bases. The sequencing used cultured PBMCs, collected from culture after CMV antigen stimulation. The DNA for the CDR3 is TGTGCCAGCAGCTTAGCGGGAGGGGACTACAATGAGCAGTTCTTC. Protein: CASSLAGGDYNEQFF. Full variable domain (remainder filled in from reference TRBV5-8 and TRBJ2-1): EAGVTQSPTHLIKTRGQQATLRCSPISGHTSVYWYQQALGLGLQFLLWYDEGEERNRGNFPPRFSGRQFPNYSSELNVNALELEDSALYLCASSLAGGDYNEQFFGPGTRLTVL.